This passage covers 31 T cell receptor delta chains from one sample sequenced in a study of gamma-delta T cells after stem cell transplantation. TCRdb re-identified clones in the RT-PCR reads via CATT. The profile shows around 2,000 delta-chain clones, about 22% of them singletons. Source material: gamma-delta T cells. All receptors come from a human donor. It is not recorded whose cells these are; they may come from a transplant donor.

This clone was detected only a few times. This DNA translates differently at residue 14 from the TCRdb protein, which is that of a much larger clone; a read error is likely, and the protein shown is the DNA's own translation. The rearrangement links TRDV2 to TRDJ1; weak D call: TRDD3 (6 bases). The CDR3 consists of 18 residues. Per germline, CDR1 GEAIGNYY and CDR2 EKD. The CDR3 DNA is TGTGCCTGTGACCAGATCCTATACTTGACTGGGATCACCAATAAACTCATCTTT. It translates to CACDQILYLTGITNKLIF.

A few counts support this clone. The chain couples TRDV1 to TRDJ1; TRDD3 matches 11 bases. Germline lookup yields CDR1 TSWWSYY and CDR2 QGS. After removal of 6 bases from V and 0 bases from J, the junction contained 27 bases not matched to a gene. This CDR3 region has 23 residues. The CDR3 bases are TGTGCTCTTGGCACGCCTCCCAAGGTGTACTGGGGGATAGTTGGAGGGTACACCGATAAACTCATCTTT. Amino acid sequence: CALGTPPKVYWGIVGGYTDKLIF.

A few counts support this clone. Given a much more abundant clone one base away, this may be a read error. This CDR3 is also generated by other DNA sequences in the sample. The genes are TRDV2 and TRDJ1, with TRDD3 identical over 7 bases. The CDR3 totals 16 residues. Germline CDR1 GEAIGNYY, CDR2 EKD. The CDR3 DNA reads as TGTGCCTGTGACGTTGTCGGGGATAAGGACACCGATAAACTTATCTTT. Translation gives CACDVVGDKDTDKLIF.

This clone was observed a few times. Only one base separates this from a far larger clonotype, so it likely reflects a read error. Distinct nucleotide sequences in the sample also encode this CDR3. The chain joins TRDV1 to TRDJ1, with TRDD3 identical over 8 bases. Germline CDR1 TSWWSYY, CDR2 QGS. The V segment lost 7 bases and the J segment 0 bases; nucleotides outside the gene matches: 19. The length of the CDR3 is 19 residues. Here the CDR3 reads CALAPCTGDTPLYTDKLIF. The CDR3 coding sequence is TGTGCTCTTGCGCCGTGCACTGGGGATACCCCCCTGTACACCGATAAACTCATCTTT.

The called J gene is TRDJ1, whereas the V gene has no call; TRDD3 is taken as the D call from the table, unchecked against the DNA. This CDR3 contains 17 residues. CDR3 nucleotide sequence: TGTAGTGCCCGCGATGGGGGATACGTGTTTTTGACCGATAAACTCATCTTT. Amino acids: CSARDGGYVFLTDKLIF.

The table lists this clone with a few counts. The protein in TCRdb stems from a much larger clone and differs at residue 18 from this DNA's translation, likely a read error; here the protein is translated from the DNA. The rearrangement joins TRDV2 to TRDJ1; 8 nucleotides align to TRDD3. Germline CDR1 and CDR2: GEAIGNYY and EKD. The CDR3 runs 19 residues. The CDR3 region has the DNA TGTGCCTGTGACACTGTAAGGTTGGGATACGGATCGTACACCGATAAACTCACCTTT. This sequence encodes CACDTVRLGYGSYTDKLTF.

This clone was counted a few times. One junction end disagrees with the germline gene, perhaps due to a read error. J is TRDJ1 and V is TRDV2, with 10 bases aligning to TRDD3. The CDR3 has 20 residues. Germline V lookup: CDR1 GEAIGNYY, CDR2 EKD. This CDR3 reads CACDTVLPTGVLGDLRKPIF. The CDR3 DNA reads TGTGCCTGTGACACCGTTTTACCTACCGGAGTACTGGGGGATTTGAGGAAACCCATCTTT.

As for this clone: A far larger clone is just one base off, so this is likely a read error. The rearrangement uses TRDV2 and TRDJ1, with D possibly being TRDD3 (5 bases). Trimming removed 3 bases at V and 0 bases at J, with 7 bases between. Per germline, CDR1 GEAIGNYY and CDR2 EKD. The CDR3 has 13 residues. The CDR3 region is CACDAWDTDKLIF. DNA of the CDR3: TGTGCCTGTGACGCCTGGGACACCGATAAACTCATCTTT.

With respect to this clone: A much larger clone sits a single nucleotide away, making a read error possible. The chain uses TRDV2 and TRDJ1; TRDD3 matches at 8 bases. The CDR3 loop spans 16 amino acids. The ends lost 5 bases at V and 7 bases at J; junction bases unmatched: 17. Germline V lookup: CDR1 GEAIGNYY, CDR2 EKD. CDR3 amino acids: CACGILGALSGGKLIF. The CDR3 nucleotides are TGTGCCTGTGGCATACTGGGGGCCCTCTCCGGAGGTAAACTCATCTTT.

This clone is large by share. This chain joins TRDV2 and TRDJ3; TRDD3 matches at 8 bases. V shed 3 bases and J 1 base; nucleotides not matched to a gene: 7. CDR3 length equals 18 residues. From germline, CDR1 is GEAIGNYY and CDR2 EKD. Here the CDR3 DNA reads TGTGCCTGTGACGCGGTGGGGGATGGTTCCTGGGACACCCGACAGATGTTTTTC. As protein: CACDAVGDGSWDTRQMFF.

V and J are TRDV2 and TRDJ1, with 8 bases matching TRDD3. The trim removed 2 bases at V and 7 bases at J, leaving 11 bases unmatched. The V gene's germline CDR1 is GEAIGNYY and CDR2 EKD. This CDR3 contains 15 residues. This CDR3 reads CACDMVGDELGKLIF. The CDR3 DNA follows: TGTGCCTGTGACATGGTGGGGGATGAGTTAGGTAAACTCATCTTT.

This clone is judged medium-sized. The chain combines TRDV2 with TRDJ1, with 11 bases identical to TRDD3. Germline trimming cut 3 bases from V and 2 bases from J; bases unmatched to any gene: 19. Germline V gene data show CDR1 as GEAIGNYY and CDR2 as EKD. CDR3 length: 20 residues. The CDR3, as DNA: TGTGCCTGTGACGGGATTCTAAGTGATGGGGGATACGGATGGACCGATAAACTCATCTTT. Amino acid sequence: CACDGILSDGGYGWTDKLIF.

Worth noting for this clone: TCRdb pairs this DNA with a much larger clone's protein that differs at residue 3, likely a read error; the protein shown was translated from the DNA. The rearrangement links TRDV2 to TRDJ1; D gene unclear. CDR3 size: 19 residues. The germline CDR1 and CDR2 sequences are GEAIGNYY and EKD. The CDR3 coding sequence is TGTGCCTATGACACCGTGATCTCCAAGGCTGGACCACACACCGATAAACTCATCTTT. Translated: CAYDTVISKAGPHTDKLIF.

This clone is medium-sized by share. J is TRDJ1 and V is TRDV2; 8 bases agree with TRDD3. Germline V gene lookup returns CDR1 GEAIGNYY and CDR2 EKD. J gave up 2 bases and V 2 bases, and 6 bases lay outside the gene matches. There are 15 residues in the CDR3. For the CDR3, the DNA is TGTGCCTGTGACAGACTGGGGGGTTTTACCGATAAACTCATCTTT. Translating gives CACDRLGGFTDKLIF.

Comment on this clone: TCRdb shows a much larger clone's protein in place of this DNA's translation, and the two differ at residue 8, likely through a read error; the protein shown is translated from the DNA. The rearrangement uses TRDV2 and TRDJ1, with D possibly being TRDD3 (5 bases). The V end was cut by 7 bases, the J end by 0 bases, with 20 bases between. Germline V gene data show CDR1 as GEAIGNYY and CDR2 as EKD. The CDR3 extends over 16 amino acids. The DNA of the CDR3 is TGTGCCTGCACCGCCCTTGGGGTAGAGTACACCGATAAACTCATCTTT. Translated, it gives CACTALGVEYTDKLIF.

The chain carries TRDV1 and TRDJ1; D possibly corresponds to TRDD2 (6 bases). The germline CDR1 and CDR2 sequences are TSWWSYY and QGS. The CDR3 totals 17 residues. V lost 0 bases and J 1 base, leaving 15 bases between the germline ends. The CDR3 here is CALGELLPPAFTDKLIF. The CDR3 DNA reads TGTGCTCTTGGGGAACTCCTTCCCCCAGCCTTCACCGATAAACTCATCTTT.

In this sample, this clone turned up a few times. J is TRDJ1 and V is TRDV2, with D tentatively TRDD3 (6 bases). The CDR3 contains 18 residues. CDR1 is GEAIGNYY, CDR2 EKD, per germline. V lost 0 bases to trimming and J lost 0 bases, with 19 bases between them. CDR3 sequence: CACDTLRRTGMDTDKLIF. For the CDR3, the DNA is TGTGCCTGTGACACCCTCCGGAGAACGGGGATGGACACCGATAAACTCATCTTT.

The J gene is TRDJ3, the V gene TRDV2; D possibly corresponds to TRDD3 (6 bases). Germline CDR1 and CDR2: GEAIGNYY and EKD. The V end was cut by 0 bases, the J end by 0 bases, with 14 bases between. The CDR3 totals 19 residues. Here the CDR3 DNA reads TGTGCCTGTGACACCGCTGGGGTCAAGAGCTCCTGGGACACCCGACAGATGTTTTTC. Its translation is CACDTAGVKSSWDTRQMFF.

The chain employs TRDV2 and TRDJ1; 9 bases line up with TRDD3. The CDR3 contains 18 residues. V lost 3 bases to trimming and J lost 0 bases; unmatched junction nucleotides: 13. Germline V gives CDR1 GEAIGNYY, CDR2 EKD. Written as DNA, the CDR3 is TGTGCCTGTGACTTCGTACTGGGGGACACCCGCTACACCGATAAACTCATCTTT. Amino acids: CACDFVLGDTRYTDKLIF.

This clone was detected only a few times. The chain carries TRAV29/DV5 and TRDJ1; the match to TRDD3 covers 8 bases. J was trimmed by 3 bases and V by 1 base; bases with no gene match: 23. The CDR3 runs 20 residues. Germline CDR1 reads NSMFDY; CDR2 reads ISSIKDK. The CDR3 DNA sequence: TGTGCAGCAAGCATTATTCCTATGAGCCTCCGGGGGATAGTCGCCGATAAACTCATCTTT. It specifies CAASIIPMSLRGIVADKLIF.

As regards this clone: A far larger clone is one base from this, pointing to a likely read error. The chain links TRDV2 to TRDJ1; TRDD3 aligns across 10 bases. Germline V CDR1 and CDR2: GEAIGNYY, EKD. This CDR3 is 18 amino acids long. The CDR3 coding sequence is TGTGCCTGTGACTCCATTACTGGGGGATGCGCGAACACTGATAAACTCATCTTT. This encodes CACDSITGGCANTDKLIF.

About this clone itself: Given a far larger clone just one base away, this is likely a sequencing read error. Other nucleotide sequences from this sample produce the same CDR3. V gene TRDV1 combines with J gene TRDJ1, with 8 bases matching TRDD2. The CDR3 consists of 23 residues. J gave up 3 bases and V 3 bases, and 30 bases lay outside the gene matches. CDR1 is TSWWSYY, CDR2 QGS, per germline. CDR3 coding DNA: TGTGCTCTTGGGGACACCCCGAGGACTTCCTACAAGTACTGGGTGAAGTTCGCCGATAAACTCATCTTT. It yields the protein CALGDTPRTSYKYWVKFADKLIF.

This clone counts as large. The rearrangement joins TRDV2 to TRDJ1; TRDD3 aligns across 8 bases. The CDR3 length is 15 residues. Unmatched junction bases numbered 3, after V lost 0 bases and J lost 1 base. The germline gives CDR1 GEAIGNYY, CDR2 EKD. The CDR3 is CACDTLGDPTDKLIF. The CDR3 coding sequence is TGTGCCTGTGACACCCTGGGGGACCCCACCGATAAACTCATCTTT.

This clone qualifies as medium-sized. At one boundary the junction diverges from the germline segment, which might be a read error. The J gene is TRDJ2, the V gene TRDV1, with TRDD3 matching over 10 bases. CDR1 is TSWWSYY, CDR2 QGS, per germline. CDR3 length equals 24 residues. CDR3: CALGPPSPALIGGYSVALTAQLFF. The CDR3 region has the DNA TGTGCTCTTGGGCCGCCTTCCCCGGCTCTCATTGGGGGATACTCGGTAGCTTTGACAGCACAACTATTCTTT.

Points on this clone: The amino acid sequence in TCRdb belongs to a much larger clone and departs from this DNA's translation at residue 14, likely a sequencing read error; the sequence shown is translated from the DNA. The chain joins TRDV2 to TRDJ1; 7 bases are shared with TRDD3. CDR1 is GEAIGNYY, CDR2 EKD, per germline. This CDR3 contains 16 residues. CDR3 nucleotides: TGTGCCTGTGACCCACTGGGGCCTCGGGGAACCGATAAACCCATCTTT. Residues: CACDPLGPRGTDKPIF.

A note on this clone: The protein TCRdb gives is from a much larger clone and does not agree with this DNA's translation at residue 4, likely a read error; the protein shown here comes from the DNA. The chain combines TRDV2 with TRDJ1; unclear D gene. Deletions cut 5 bases from V and 0 bases from J, with 18 bases between. The CDR3 contains 16 residues. CDR1 and CDR2 from the germline V gene are GEAIGNYY and EKD. In nucleotides, the CDR3 is TGTGCCTGTGGCGCCGCGGGGCCGGAGGACACCGATAAACTCATCTTT. This gives the protein CACGAAGPEDTDKLIF.

In the case of this clone: For this DNA, TCRdb reports the protein of a much larger clone, which diverges at residue 7, most likely from a read error; the protein presented here is translated directly from the DNA. V gene TRDV2 combines with J gene TRDJ1; D remains unclear. The CDR3 loop spans 16 amino acids. Per the germline V gene, CDR1 is GEAIGNYY and CDR2 is EKD. V lost 3 bases to trimming and J lost 1 base, with 17 bases between them. The CDR3 loop reads CACDSLEADRTDKLIF. The CDR3 coding sequence is TGTGCCTGTGACTCCCTGGAGGCTGACCGCACCGATAAACTCATCTTT.

This clone counts as large. The V call is TRDV2, the J call TRDJ3, with 9 positions matching TRDD3. Looked up from germline, CDR1 is GEAIGNYY and CDR2 is EKD. CDR3 length: 18 amino acids. With 0 bases clipped from V and 1 base from J, the junction kept 3 bases outside the gene matches. The CDR3 loop reads CACDTGDTRSWDTRQMFF. DNA for the CDR3: TGTGCCTGTGACACCGGGGATACGAGGTCCTGGGACACCCGACAGATGTTTTTC.

This clone was seen a handful of times. A far bigger clonotype differs at one base, so this is likely a read error. The same CDR3 also results from other DNA sequences found in this sample. The rearrangement joins TRDV2 to TRDJ1, with TRDD3 identical over 8 bases. The junction had 13 bases not matched to a gene; V was cut back by 3 bases and J by 5 bases. The CDR3 totals 16 residues. Germline values: CDR1 GEAIGNYY, CDR2 EKD. CDR3 protein: CACDFLEGYAGDKLIF. As DNA, the CDR3 is TGTGCCTGTGACTTCTTGGAGGGATACGCAGGGGATAAACTCATCTTT.

In its sample, this clone was seen a few times. The rearrangement links TRDV2 to TRDJ1, with D possibly being TRDD3 (6 bases). The ends were cut back, 2 bases at V and 0 bases at J, with 21 bases in the middle. The V gene's germline CDR1 is GEAIGNYY and CDR2 EKD. This CDR3 is built from 18 residues. The CDR3 region is CACDMIPLLGSYTDKLIF. CDR3 DNA sequence: TGTGCCTGTGACATGATACCGCTACTGGGATCGTACACCGATAAACTCATCTTT.

This clone rates as medium-sized. This chain uses TRDV2 with TRDJ1, with 12 bases matching TRDD3. Germline V gene lookup returns CDR1 GEAIGNYY and CDR2 EKD. The CDR3 loop spans 21 amino acids. J lost 0 bases, V lost 0 bases, and 16 bases had no gene match. The CDR3 loop is CACDTLRLGDTGLTYTDKLIF. The CDR3 DNA follows: TGTGCCTGTGACACCTTACGACTGGGGGATACCGGTTTAACGTACACCGATAAACTCATCTTT.